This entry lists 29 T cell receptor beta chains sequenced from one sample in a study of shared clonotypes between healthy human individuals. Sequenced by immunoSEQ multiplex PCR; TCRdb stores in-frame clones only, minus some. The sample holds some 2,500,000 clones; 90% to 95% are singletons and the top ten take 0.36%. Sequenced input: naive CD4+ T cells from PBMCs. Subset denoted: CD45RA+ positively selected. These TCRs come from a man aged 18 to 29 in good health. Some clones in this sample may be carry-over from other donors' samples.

The CDR3 DNA is TGTGCCAGCTCACTCGGACAGGGTTACGACGAGCAGTACTTC. It encodes CASSLGQGYDEQYF. This chain uses TRBV18 with TRBJ2-7; 8 bases match TRBD1. This CDR3 region has 14 residues. Germline V CDR1 and CDR2: KGHSH, LQKENI. The V segment lost 4 bases and the J segment 5 bases; nucleotides outside the gene matches: 7.

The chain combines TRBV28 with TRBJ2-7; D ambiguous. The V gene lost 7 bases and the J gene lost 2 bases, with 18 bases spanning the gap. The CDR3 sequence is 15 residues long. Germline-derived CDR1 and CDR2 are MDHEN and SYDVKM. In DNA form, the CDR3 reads TGTGCCAGCATCCCCCCGGAAGGCAGGCCCTACGAGCAGTACTTC. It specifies CASIPPEGRPYEQYF.

The CDR3 is CASSDGQSGNTIYF. CDR3 in DNA: TGTGCCAGCAGTGACGGACAGTCTGGAAACACCATATATTTT. The chain recombines TRBV25-1 with TRBJ1-3; tentative D call: TRBD1 (6 bases). V lost 3 bases and J 1 base, leaving 7 bases between the germline ends. Germline V lookup: CDR1 MGHDK, CDR2 SYGVNS. The CDR3 runs 14 residues.

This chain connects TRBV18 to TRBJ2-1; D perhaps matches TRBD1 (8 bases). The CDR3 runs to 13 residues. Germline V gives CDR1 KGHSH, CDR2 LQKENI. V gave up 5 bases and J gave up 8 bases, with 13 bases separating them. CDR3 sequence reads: CASSSTGGDEQFF. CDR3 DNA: TGTGCCAGCTCATCCACAGGGGGGGATGAGCAGTTCTTC.

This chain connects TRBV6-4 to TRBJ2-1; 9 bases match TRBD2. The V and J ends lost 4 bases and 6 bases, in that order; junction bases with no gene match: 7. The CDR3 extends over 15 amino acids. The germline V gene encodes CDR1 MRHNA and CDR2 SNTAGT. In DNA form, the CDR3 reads TGTGCCAGCAGTGGCATAGCGGGAGCGGGCAATGAGCAGTTCTTC. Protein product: CASSGIAGAGNEQFF.

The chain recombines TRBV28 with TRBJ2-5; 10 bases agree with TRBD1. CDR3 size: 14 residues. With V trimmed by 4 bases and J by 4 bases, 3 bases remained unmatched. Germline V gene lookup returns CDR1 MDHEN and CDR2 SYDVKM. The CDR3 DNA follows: TGTGCCAGCAGTTCAGGACAGGGGGGAGAGACCCAGTACTTC. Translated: CASSSGQGGETQYF. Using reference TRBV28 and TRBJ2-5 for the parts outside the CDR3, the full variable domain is DVKVTQSSRYLVKRTGEKVFLECVQDMDHENMFWYRQDPGLGLRLIYFSYDVKMKEKGDIPEGYSVSREKKERFSLILESASTNQTSMYLCASSSGQGGETQYFGPGTRLLVL.

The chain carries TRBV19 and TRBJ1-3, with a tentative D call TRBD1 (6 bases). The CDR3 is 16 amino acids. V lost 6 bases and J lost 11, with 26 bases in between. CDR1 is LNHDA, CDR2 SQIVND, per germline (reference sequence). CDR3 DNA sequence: TGTGCCAGTAGCCGCCCGGGACACCTTTCTGGGTTCGCCATATATTTT. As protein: CASSRPGHLSGFAIYF.

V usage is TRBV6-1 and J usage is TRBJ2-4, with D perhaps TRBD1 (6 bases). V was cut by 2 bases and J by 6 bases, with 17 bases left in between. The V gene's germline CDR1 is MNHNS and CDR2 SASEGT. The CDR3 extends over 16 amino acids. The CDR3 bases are TGTGCCAGCAGTGAAAGGTGGGGGCCCATGGGAAACATTCAGTACTTC. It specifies CASSERWGPMGNIQYF.

The CDR3: CSVSPLAKNIQYF. CDR3 DNA sequence: TGCAGCGTTTCTCCCCTAGCCAAAAACATTCAGTACTTC. The V gene is TRBV29-1, the J gene TRBJ2-4; D gene unclear. Trimming pared 5 bases from V and 0 bases from J, leaving 8 bases between. The CDR3 runs to 13 residues. CDR1 and CDR2 (germline): SQVTM, ANQGSEA. The whole variable domain, remainder taken from reference TRBV29-1 and TRBJ2-4, is SAVISQKPSRDICQRGTSLTIQCQVDSQVTMMFWYRQQPGQSLTLIATANQGSEATYESGFVIDKFPISRPNLTFSTLTVSNMSPEDSSIYLCSVSPLAKNIQYFGAGTRLSVL.

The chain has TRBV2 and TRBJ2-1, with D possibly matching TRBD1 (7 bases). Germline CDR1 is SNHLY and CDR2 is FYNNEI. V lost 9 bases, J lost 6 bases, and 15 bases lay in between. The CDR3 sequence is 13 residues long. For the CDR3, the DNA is TGTGCCAGTCAGGGGGAGGTGGGCAATGAGCAGTTCTTC. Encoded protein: CASQGEVGNEQFF. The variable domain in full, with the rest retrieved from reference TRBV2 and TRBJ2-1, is EPEVTQTPSHQVTQMGQEVILRCVPISNHLYFYWYRQILGQKVEFLVSFYNNEISEKSEIFDDQFSVERPDGSNFTLKIRSTKLEDSAMYFCASQGEVGNEQFFGPGTRLTVL.

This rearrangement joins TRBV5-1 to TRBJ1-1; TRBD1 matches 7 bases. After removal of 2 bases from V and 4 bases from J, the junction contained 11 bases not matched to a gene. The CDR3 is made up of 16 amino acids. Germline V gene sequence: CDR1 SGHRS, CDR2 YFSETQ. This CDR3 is CASSFTGAGSGTEAFF. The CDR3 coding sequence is TGCGCCAGCAGCTTTACAGGGGCGGGAAGTGGCACTGAAGCTTTCTTT.

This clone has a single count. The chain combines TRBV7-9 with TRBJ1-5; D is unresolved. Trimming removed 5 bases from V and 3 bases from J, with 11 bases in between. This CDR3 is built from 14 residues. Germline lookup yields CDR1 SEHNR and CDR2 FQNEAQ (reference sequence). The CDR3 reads CASSTRGFNQPQHF. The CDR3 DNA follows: TGTGCCAGCAGCACTAGAGGATTCAATCAGCCCCAGCATTTT.

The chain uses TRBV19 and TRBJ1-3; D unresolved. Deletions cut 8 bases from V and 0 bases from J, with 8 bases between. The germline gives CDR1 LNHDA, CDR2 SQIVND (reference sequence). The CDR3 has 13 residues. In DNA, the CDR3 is TGTGCCAGTCGGAAGGGCTCTGGAAACACCATATATTTT. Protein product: CASRKGSGNTIYF. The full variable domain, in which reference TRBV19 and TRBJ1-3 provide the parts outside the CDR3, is DGGITQSPKYLFRKEGQNVTLSCEQNLNHDAMYWYRQDPGQGLRLIYYSQIVNDFQKGDIAEGYSVSREKKESFPLTVTSAQKNPTAFYLCASRKGSGNTIYFGEGSWLTVV.

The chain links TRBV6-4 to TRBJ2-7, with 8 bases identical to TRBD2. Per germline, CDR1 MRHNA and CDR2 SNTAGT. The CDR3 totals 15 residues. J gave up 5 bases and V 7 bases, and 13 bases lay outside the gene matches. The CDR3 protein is CASTDILAEGDEQYF. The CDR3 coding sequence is TGTGCCAGCACCGATATACTAGCGGAGGGGGACGAGCAGTACTTC.

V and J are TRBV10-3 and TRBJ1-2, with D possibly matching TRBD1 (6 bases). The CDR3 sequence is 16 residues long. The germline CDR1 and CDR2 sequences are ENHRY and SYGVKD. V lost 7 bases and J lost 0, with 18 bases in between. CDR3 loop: CAITPRPSGANYGYTF. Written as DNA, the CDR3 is TGTGCCATCACCCCCCGGCCCTCAGGGGCTAACTATGGCTACACCTTC.

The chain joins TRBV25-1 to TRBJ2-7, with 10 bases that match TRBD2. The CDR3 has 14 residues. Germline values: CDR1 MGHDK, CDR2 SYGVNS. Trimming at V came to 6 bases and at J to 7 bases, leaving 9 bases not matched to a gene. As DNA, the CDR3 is TGTGCCAGCAGCAGGGCTAGCGGGAGTTCGGAGCAGTACTTC. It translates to CASSRASGSSEQYF.

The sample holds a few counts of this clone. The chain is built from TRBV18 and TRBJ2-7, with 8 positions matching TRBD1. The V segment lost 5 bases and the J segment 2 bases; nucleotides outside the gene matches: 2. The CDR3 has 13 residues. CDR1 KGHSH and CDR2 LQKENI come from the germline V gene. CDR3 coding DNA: TGTGCCAGCTCAGACAGGGGACCCTACGAGCAGTACTTC. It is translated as CASSDRGPYEQYF.

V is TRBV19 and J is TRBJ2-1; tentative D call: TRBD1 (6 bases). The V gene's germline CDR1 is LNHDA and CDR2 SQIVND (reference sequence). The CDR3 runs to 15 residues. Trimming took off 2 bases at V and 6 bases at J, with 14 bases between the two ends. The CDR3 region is CASSIKWAGANEQFF. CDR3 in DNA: TGTGCCAGTAGTATAAAGTGGGCAGGGGCCAATGAGCAGTTCTTC.

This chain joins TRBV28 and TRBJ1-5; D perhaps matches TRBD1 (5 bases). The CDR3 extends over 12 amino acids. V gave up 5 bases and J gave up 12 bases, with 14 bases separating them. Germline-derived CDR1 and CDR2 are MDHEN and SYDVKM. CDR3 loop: CASSPSGRNQHF. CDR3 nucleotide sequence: TGTGCCAGCAGTCCCTCGGGACGGAACCAGCATTTT. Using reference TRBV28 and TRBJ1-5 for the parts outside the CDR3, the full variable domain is DVKVTQSSRYLVKRTGEKVFLECVQDMDHENMFWYRQDPGLGLRLIYFSYDVKMKEKGDIPEGYSVSREKKERFSLILESASTNQTSMYLCASSPSGRNQHFGDGTRLSIL.

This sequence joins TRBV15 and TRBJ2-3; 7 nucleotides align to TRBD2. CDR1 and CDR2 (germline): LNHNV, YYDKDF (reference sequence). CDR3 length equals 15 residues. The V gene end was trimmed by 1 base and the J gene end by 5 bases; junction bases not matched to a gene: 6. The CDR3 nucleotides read TGTGCCACCAGCAGAGTCTGGGGACTACAAGATACGCAGTATTTT. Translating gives CATSRVWGLQDTQYF.

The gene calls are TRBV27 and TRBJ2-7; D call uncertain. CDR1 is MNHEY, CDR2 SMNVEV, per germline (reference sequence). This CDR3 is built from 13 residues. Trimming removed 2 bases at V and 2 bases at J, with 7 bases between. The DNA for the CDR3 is TGTGCCAGCAGTTTAGCCGGACCCTACGAGCAGTACTTC. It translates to CASSLAGPYEQYF.

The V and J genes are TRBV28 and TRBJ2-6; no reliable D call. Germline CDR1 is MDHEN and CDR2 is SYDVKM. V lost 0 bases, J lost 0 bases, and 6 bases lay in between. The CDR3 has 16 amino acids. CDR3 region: CASSLWVSSGANVLTF. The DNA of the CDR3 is TGTGCCAGCAGTTTATGGGTTAGCTCTGGGGCCAACGTCCTGACTTTC.

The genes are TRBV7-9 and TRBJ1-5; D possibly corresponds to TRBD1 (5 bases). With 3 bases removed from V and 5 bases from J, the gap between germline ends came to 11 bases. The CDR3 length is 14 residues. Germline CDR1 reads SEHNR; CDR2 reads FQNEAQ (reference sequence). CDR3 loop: CASSFPTEYQPQHF. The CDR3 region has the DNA TGTGCCAGCAGCTTCCCGACAGAATATCAGCCCCAGCATTTT.

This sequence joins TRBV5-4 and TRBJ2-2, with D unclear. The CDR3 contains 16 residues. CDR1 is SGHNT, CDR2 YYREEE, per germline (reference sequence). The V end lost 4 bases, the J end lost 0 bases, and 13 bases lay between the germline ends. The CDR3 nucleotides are TGTGCCAGCAGCCGCCCCCGTGGTGCGAACACCGGGGAGCTGTTTTTT. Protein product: CASSRPRGANTGELFF.

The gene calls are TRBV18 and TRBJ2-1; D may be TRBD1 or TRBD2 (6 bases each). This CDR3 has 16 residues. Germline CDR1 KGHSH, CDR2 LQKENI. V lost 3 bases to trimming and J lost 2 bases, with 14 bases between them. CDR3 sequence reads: CASSPIGGFTYNEQFF. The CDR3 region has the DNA TGTGCCAGCTCACCCATAGGGGGGTTCACCTACAATGAGCAGTTCTTC. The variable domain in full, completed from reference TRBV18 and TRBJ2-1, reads NAGVMQNPRHLVRRRGQEARLRCSPMKGHSHVYWYRQLPEEGLKFMVYLQKENIIDESGMPKERFSAEFPKEGPSILRIQQVVRGDSAAYFCASSPIGGFTYNEQFFGPGTRLTVL.

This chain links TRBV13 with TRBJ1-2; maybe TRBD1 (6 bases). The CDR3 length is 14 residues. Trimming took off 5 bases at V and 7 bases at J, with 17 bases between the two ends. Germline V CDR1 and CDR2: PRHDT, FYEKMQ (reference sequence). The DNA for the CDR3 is TGTGCCAGCAGCATCCGGACAGCCCCAGGTGGCTACACCTTC. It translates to CASSIRTAPGGYTF.

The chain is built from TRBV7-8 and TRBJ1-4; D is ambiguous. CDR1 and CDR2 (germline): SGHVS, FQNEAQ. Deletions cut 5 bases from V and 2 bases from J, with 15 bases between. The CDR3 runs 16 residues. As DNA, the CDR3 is TGTGCCAGCAGCGGATATAAAACAGAGACTAATGAAAAACTGTTTTTT. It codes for CASSGYKTETNEKLFF.

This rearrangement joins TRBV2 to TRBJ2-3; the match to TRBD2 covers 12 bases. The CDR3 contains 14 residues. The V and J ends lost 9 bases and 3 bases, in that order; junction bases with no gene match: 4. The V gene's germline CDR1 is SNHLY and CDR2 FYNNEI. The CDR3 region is CARPLAGGTDTQYF. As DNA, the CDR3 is TGTGCCAGGCCGCTAGCGGGGGGGACAGATACGCAGTATTTT.

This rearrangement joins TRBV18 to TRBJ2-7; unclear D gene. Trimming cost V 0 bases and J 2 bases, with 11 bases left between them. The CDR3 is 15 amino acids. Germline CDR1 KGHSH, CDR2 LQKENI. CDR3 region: CASSPPSRNPYEQYF. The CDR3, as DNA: TGTGCCAGCTCACCACCGAGCAGGAACCCCTACGAGCAGTACTTC.